This TCR beta chain originates from a study of T cell responses to AZD1222 COVID-19 vaccine. Points on this clone: Its antigen is as yet unknown. One end of the junction fails to match germline, which may point to a read error.

This table comes from immunoSEQ multiplex PCR, and its TCRdb copy is limited to in-frame clones, with some not included. This table has about 130,000 clones, approximately 90% appearing once. The CDR3 runs to 12 residues. CDR1 and CDR2 (germline): MNHEY, SMNVEV (reference sequence). Study-wide results and limits: All repertoire sampling was performed exclusively after the peak T cell response. Just a handful of AZD1222 recipients were seropositive at baseline.

The starting material was peripheral blood, obtained on day 0 of AZD1222 vaccination. The source is an adult in good health. The V and J genes are TRBV27 and TRBJ2-7; 12 nucleotides agree with TRBD2. CDR3 coding DNA: TGTGCCAGCAGACTAGCGGGGGGCGGGATCCAATTC. It encodes CASRLAGGGIQF.